This is a list of T cell receptor beta chains from one sample in a study of control samples from healthy donors and cancer patients. TCRdb's copy holds only in-frame clones and misses some; the assay was immunoSEQ multiplex PCR. The sample has about 120,000 clones, more than 80% seen once. The sample comprised PBMCs. The receptors originated from a woman aged 50 to 60 with colorectal cancer. The CDR3 runs from the conserved cysteine through the conserved F or W. A D gene is named only where the DNA matches it firmly. Not all rows give a size; the values are once, few, many and, for expanded clones, a class.

cdr3_nt: TGCGCCAGCAGCTTGGTGGCTAGCGGGGGGAATGAGCAGTTCTTC
cdr3_aa: CASSLVASGGNEQFF
cdr3_length: 15
j_call: TRBJ2-1
d_call: TRBD2
clone_size: -
v_call: TRBV5-1

cdr3_nt: TGTGCCAGCAGTTTAATTAGCGGGAGGGCAGGGGAGCTGTTTTTT
cdr3_aa: CASSLISGRAGELFF
cdr3_length: 15
j_call: TRBJ2-2
d_call: TRBD2
clone_size: -
v_call: TRBV28

cdr3_nt: TGTGCCAGCAGCCGTGAAAGTGTCAACACTGAAGCTTTCTTT
cdr3_aa: CASSRESVNTEAFF
cdr3_length: 14
j_call: TRBJ1-1
d_call: -
clone_size: -
v_call: TRBV11-2

cdr3_nt: TGTGCCAGCAGCCGCCGCGGGGGACTCTCTGGAAACACCATATATTTT
cdr3_aa: CASSRRGGLSGNTIYF
cdr3_length: 16
j_call: TRBJ1-3
d_call: -
clone_size: -
v_call: TRBV7-9

cdr3_nt: TGTGCCAGTAGTAATACAGGGAGCTATGGCTACACCTTC
cdr3_aa: CASSNTGSYGYTF
cdr3_length: 13
j_call: TRBJ1-2
d_call: -
clone_size: -
v_call: TRBV19

cdr3_nt: TGTGCCAGCAGACGGGGACAGGGGAATCAGCCCCAGCATTTT
cdr3_aa: CASRRGQGNQPQHF
cdr3_length: 14
j_call: TRBJ1-5
d_call: TRBD1
clone_size: -
v_call: TRBV2

cdr3_nt: TGTGCCAGCTCGGACGTGGGGACCCAGTACTTC
cdr3_aa: CASSDVGTQYF
cdr3_length: 11
j_call: TRBJ2-5
d_call: -
clone_size: -
v_call: TRBV18

cdr3_nt: TGCAGCGCAGACCCGGGCGGACAGACCCAGTACTTC
cdr3_aa: CSADPGGQTQYF
cdr3_length: 12
j_call: TRBJ2-5
d_call: -
clone_size: -
v_call: TRBV29-1

cdr3_nt: TGTGCCAGCGAACAGGGGTCGGACCTTGCCCTCCACTTT
cdr3_aa: CASEQGSDLALHF
cdr3_length: 13
j_call: TRBJ1-6
d_call: TRBD1
clone_size: -
v_call: TRBV2

cdr3_nt: TGTGCCAGCAGTACGACAGGGGGAACCAACTATGGCTACACCTTC
cdr3_aa: CASSTTGGTNYGYTF
cdr3_length: 15
j_call: TRBJ1-2
d_call: TRBD1
clone_size: -
v_call: TRBV25-1

cdr3_nt: TGTGCCAGCAGCTCCGCGGTGGCTAATGAAAAACTGTTTTTT
cdr3_aa: CASSSAVANEKLFF
cdr3_length: 14
j_call: TRBJ1-4
d_call: -
clone_size: -
v_call: TRBV5-5

cdr3_nt: TGCGCCAGCAGCCCGGACGGGGGTGGACACGATTCACCCCTCCACTTT
cdr3_aa: CASSPDGGGHDSPLHF
cdr3_length: 16
j_call: TRBJ1-6
d_call: -
clone_size: -
v_call: TRBV5-1

cdr3_nt: TGCGCCAGCAGCCCTGACAGCCAAGAGACCCAGTACTTC
cdr3_aa: CASSPDSQETQYF
cdr3_length: 13
j_call: TRBJ2-5
d_call: -
clone_size: -
v_call: TRBV5-1

cdr3_nt: TGCGCCAGCAGCTTGGTGTCGGGTGTCTACACCTACGAGCAGTACTTC
cdr3_aa: CASSLVSGVYTYEQYF
cdr3_length: 16
j_call: TRBJ2-7
d_call: -
clone_size: -
v_call: TRBV5-1

cdr3_nt: TGCGCCAGCAGCTTGGACCAGATGAGACTCGATGAGCAGTTCTTC
cdr3_aa: CASSLDQMRLDEQFF
cdr3_length: 15
j_call: TRBJ2-1
d_call: -
clone_size: once
v_call: TRBV5-1

cdr3_nt: TGTGCCAGCAGCACAAGGACAGGGGCGGATCAGCCCCAGCATTTT
cdr3_aa: CASSTRTGADQPQHF
cdr3_length: 15
j_call: TRBJ1-5
d_call: TRBD1
clone_size: -
v_call: TRBV7-2

cdr3_nt: TGTGCCAGCAGTGACCAGGGGATACCCTACGAGCAGTACTTC
cdr3_aa: CASSDQGIPYEQYF
cdr3_length: 14
j_call: TRBJ2-7
d_call: -
clone_size: -
v_call: TRBV2

cdr3_nt: TGTGCCAGCAGCCAAGATCAATTCGGGCGTGGCGACTATGGCTACACCTTC
cdr3_aa: CASSQDQFGRGDYGYTF
cdr3_length: 17
j_call: TRBJ1-2
d_call: -
clone_size: -
v_call: TRBV3-1/TRBV3-2

cdr3_nt: TGTGCCATCAGTGAGCGAGAGACCCAGTACTTC
cdr3_aa: CAISERETQYF
cdr3_length: 11
j_call: TRBJ2-5
d_call: -
clone_size: -
v_call: TRBV10-3

cdr3_nt: TGTGCAAACCGGGCAAGGACCACCGGGGAGCTGTTTTTT
cdr3_aa: CANRARTTGELFF
cdr3_length: 13
j_call: TRBJ2-2
d_call: -
clone_size: once
v_call: TRBV30

cdr3_nt: TGTGCCAGCCAACTTTCTGTGATAGCCAAAAACATTCAGTACTTC
cdr3_aa: CASQLSVIAKNIQYF
cdr3_length: 15
j_call: TRBJ2-4
d_call: -
clone_size: -
v_call: TRBV2

cdr3_nt: TGTGCCAGCAGCTCGAGTAGGAACACTGAAGCTTTCTTT
cdr3_aa: CASSSSRNTEAFF
cdr3_length: 13
j_call: TRBJ1-1
d_call: -
clone_size: -
v_call: TRBV7-2

cdr3_nt: TGTGCCAGCAGTTCCGGGACAGGCAATCAGCCCCAGCATTTT
cdr3_aa: CASSSGTGNQPQHF
cdr3_length: 14
j_call: TRBJ1-5
d_call: TRBD1
clone_size: -
v_call: TRBV6-6

cdr3_nt: TGTGCCAGCTCACCTCAGCCAGGGCGCACTGAAGCTTTCTTT
cdr3_aa: CASSPQPGRTEAFF
cdr3_length: 14
j_call: TRBJ1-1
d_call: -
clone_size: -
v_call: TRBV18

cdr3_nt: TGTGCCAGCAGCTTATTAGGTGGCGGGCACGCCGAGCAGTATTTT
cdr3_aa: CASSLLGGGHAEQYF
cdr3_length: 15
j_call: TRBJ2-3
d_call: -
clone_size: -
v_call: TRBV11-3

cdr3_nt: TGCGCCAGCAGTCAAGGGACAGGGCCTAGCAATCAGCCCCAGCATTTT
cdr3_aa: CASSQGTGPSNQPQHF
cdr3_length: 16
j_call: TRBJ1-5
d_call: TRBD1
clone_size: -
v_call: TRBV23-1

cdr3_nt: TGCGCCAGCAGCCCCGGACAGGGGGCCTATTCCGAGCAGTACTTC
cdr3_aa: CASSPGQGAYSEQYF
cdr3_length: 15
j_call: TRBJ2-7
d_call: TRBD1
clone_size: -
v_call: TRBV5-1

cdr3_nt: TGTGCCAGCAGTGAAGGAGAAGCGGGGGATGGAGAGACCCAGTACTTC
cdr3_aa: CASSEGEAGDGETQYF
cdr3_length: 16
j_call: TRBJ2-5
d_call: TRBD2
clone_size: -
v_call: TRBV2

cdr3_nt: TGTGCCAGCAGCCGGACAGGGGATTATGGCTACACCTTC
cdr3_aa: CASSRTGDYGYTF
cdr3_length: 13
j_call: TRBJ1-2
d_call: TRBD1
clone_size: -
v_call: TRBV12-3/TRBV12-4

cdr3_nt: TGTGCCAGCAGCGTAGGGGGGAACAATGAGCAGTTCTTC
cdr3_aa: CASSVGGNNEQFF
cdr3_length: 13
j_call: TRBJ2-1
d_call: -
clone_size: -
v_call: TRBV9

cdr3_nt: TGTGCCAGCTCACGGGGTGCTGGGGGCCCGGATTCACCCCTCCACTTT
cdr3_aa: CASSRGAGGPDSPLHF
cdr3_length: 16
j_call: TRBJ1-6
d_call: -
clone_size: -
v_call: TRBV18

cdr3_nt: TGTGCCAGCAGCTTGTTCGGGGGGCGCGGGGGCTACACCTTC
cdr3_aa: CASSLFGGRGGYTF
cdr3_length: 14
j_call: TRBJ1-2
d_call: -
clone_size: -
v_call: TRBV5-4

cdr3_nt: TGTGCCAGCAGCCAAGATCCCCCCCCCACACACGGCCTCCTTCATGGCTACACCTTC
cdr3_aa: CASSQDPPPTHGLLHGYTF
cdr3_length: 19
j_call: TRBJ1-2
d_call: -
clone_size: -
v_call: TRBV4-2

cdr3_nt: TGTGCCAGCAGGCATCGACTAGCGGGGGGCCACGCGAACACCGGGGAGCTGTTTTTT
cdr3_aa: CASRHRLAGGHANTGELFF
cdr3_length: 19
j_call: TRBJ2-2
d_call: TRBD2
clone_size: -
v_call: TRBV7-9

cdr3_nt: TGTGCCAGCAGTGGCAGGGAGCGTCATCAGCCCCAGCATTTT
cdr3_aa: CASSGRERHQPQHF
cdr3_length: 14
j_call: TRBJ1-5
d_call: -
clone_size: once
v_call: TRBV6-2/TRBV6-3

cdr3_nt: TGTGCCAGCACCTACAGACAGGGGTGGAATGAGCAGTTCTTC
cdr3_aa: CASTYRQGWNEQFF
cdr3_length: 14
j_call: TRBJ2-1
d_call: TRBD1
clone_size: -
v_call: TRBV6-6

cdr3_nt: TGTGCCAGCAGCTTTTACAGGAGTGACCAGTACTTC
cdr3_aa: CASSFYRSDQYF
cdr3_length: 12
j_call: TRBJ2-5
d_call: -
clone_size: -
v_call: TRBV7-6

cdr3_nt: TGTGCCAGCTCACCAAGTACCGGGGATCAGCCCCAGCATTTT
cdr3_aa: CASSPSTGDQPQHF
cdr3_length: 14
j_call: TRBJ1-5
d_call: -
clone_size: -
v_call: TRBV18

cdr3_nt: TGTGCCAGCAGTCAGGGACCAGGGGATACGCAGTATTTT
cdr3_aa: CASSQGPGDTQYF
cdr3_length: 13
j_call: TRBJ2-3
d_call: -
clone_size: -
v_call: TRBV5-5